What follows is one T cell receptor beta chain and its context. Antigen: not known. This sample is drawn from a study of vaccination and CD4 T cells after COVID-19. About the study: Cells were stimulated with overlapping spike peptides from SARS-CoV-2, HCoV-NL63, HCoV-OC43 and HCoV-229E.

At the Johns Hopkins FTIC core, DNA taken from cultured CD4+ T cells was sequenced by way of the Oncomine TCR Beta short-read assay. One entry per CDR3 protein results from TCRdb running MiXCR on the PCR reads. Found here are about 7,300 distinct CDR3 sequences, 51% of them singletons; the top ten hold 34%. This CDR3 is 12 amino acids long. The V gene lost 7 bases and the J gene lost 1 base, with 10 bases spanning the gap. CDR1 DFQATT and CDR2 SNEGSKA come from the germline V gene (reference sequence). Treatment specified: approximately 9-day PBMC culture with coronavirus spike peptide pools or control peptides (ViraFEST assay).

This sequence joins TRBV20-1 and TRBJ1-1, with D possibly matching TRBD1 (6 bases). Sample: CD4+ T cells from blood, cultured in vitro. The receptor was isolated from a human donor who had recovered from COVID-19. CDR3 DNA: TGCAGTGTACCGGACAGGAACACTGAAGCTTTCTTT. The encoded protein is CSVPDRNTEAFF.